This T cell receptor beta chain came from a study of blood T cell repertoires in COVID-19. Overall study: Material from acute and convalescent COVID-19 was sourced from the United States, Italy and Spain. The cDNA or gDNA used as material had been derived from T cells, B-cell-depleted T cells, or PBMCs.

Source study methods: For nucleated cells, counts were estimated from reference gene primer amplification. Clones were sequenced by immunoSEQ multiplex PCR, and TCRdb holds only the in-frame ones, with some missing. D and trimming come from the DNA, and the V and J calls and clone size come from that table. The top ten hold around 6.6% of the sample, which has fewer than 150,000 clones, around three quarters seen once. Germline loops: CDR1 MNHEY, CDR2 SMNVEV (reference sequence). V lost 5 bases to trimming and J lost 1 base, with 10 bases between them. The CDR3 spans 14 residues. V is TRBV27 and J is TRBJ2-3; possible D gene TRBD1, 6 bases. The sample consisted of peripheral blood. The sequence came from a man in his 70s with acute or convalescent COVID-19. The CDR3 protein is CASSVRTGTDTQYF. The CDR3 DNA reads as TGTGCCAGCAGTGTCAGGACAGGCACAGATACGCAGTATTTT.